This T cell receptor (beta chain) was captured by sequencing in a study of T and B cells in COVID-19 patients. Across the whole study: Blood was sampled from COVID-19 patients who were either actively infected or recovered.

Multiplex PCR with BIOMED2 TRB-A/B primer pools amplified TRB rearrangements. TCRdb itself ran the multiplex PCR reads through MiXCR, one entry per CDR3 protein. Of around 21,000 distinct CDR3 sequences in the sample, 30% to 35% were seen once. Note on this clonotype: Its antigen is unknown.

Study outcomes and limitations: Clonality of TRB repertoires was high in active COVID-19; recovery brought above-healthy diversity and richness. In COVID-19 patients, T cell receptor beta variable and joining gene use was reportedly strongly skewed.

The V end was cut by 2 bases, the J end by 10 bases, with 20 bases between. The CDR3 length is 15 residues. Germline V gives CDR1 DFQATT, CDR2 SNEGSKA (reference sequence). Blood genomic DNA input for TRB amplification was 250-500 ng. This chain joins TRBV20-1 and TRBJ2-2, with D unclear. What was sequenced was blood. The TCR comes from a human donor who had recovered from COVID-19. The CDR3 here is CSARPHLLNTKELFF. CDR3 nucleotides: TGCAGTGCTAGACCCCACCTCTTGAACACCAAGGAGCTGTTTTTT.